Presented here are 29 T cell receptor beta chains from one specimen sequenced in a study of cytomegalovirus exposure and HLA in healthy donors. The PCR employed 60 Vbeta primers together with 13 Jbeta primers. Sequencing was performed with immunoSEQ multiplex PCR; in TCRdb, only in-frame clones are kept and a portion is missing. The sample lists 100,000 to 150,000 clones; about 61% were seen once. Material for sequencing was PBMCs. The receptors come from a woman in her thirties or forties in good health and CMV-seronegative.

This chain uses TRBV2 with TRBJ1-6, with D possibly matching TRBD1 (5 bases). Germline assignment: CDR1 SNHLY and CDR2 FYNNEI. The CDR3 has 16 residues. The V end lost 0 bases, the J end lost 6 bases, and 12 bases lay between the germline ends. The CDR3 DNA reads as TGTGCCAGCAGTGAAGCGCGGGGGTTAGGTAATTCACCCCTCCACTTT. This gives the protein CASSEARGLGNSPLHF.

In its sample, this clone was seen a few times. The V call is TRBV18, the J call TRBJ1-2; no clear D gene. This CDR3 has 18 residues. Germline CDR1 is KGHSH and CDR2 is LQKENI. V was clipped by 2 bases and J by 2 bases, with 21 bases between them. CDR3 sequence: CASSPLQNQKLLNYGYTF. In nucleotides, the CDR3 is TGTGCCAGCTCACCATTACAGAACCAAAAGCTACTGAACTATGGCTACACCTTC.

This clone was seen a few times. The chain carries TRBV13 and TRBJ2-7, with D possibly TRBD2 on 5 matching bases. The CDR3 spans 15 residues. Per germline, CDR1 PRHDT and CDR2 FYEKMQ (reference sequence). The V gene lost 1 base and the J gene lost 2 bases, with 12 bases spanning the gap. In DNA, the CDR3 is TGTGCCAGCAGCTTAGTTCGGGGTCCAACCTACGAGCAGTACTTC. This translates into CASSLVRGPTYEQYF.

This clone occurred many times. The chain couples TRBV25-1 to TRBJ2-7, with 7 bases matching TRBD1. Trimming took 1 base from V and 1 from J; bases not matched to a gene: 13. Germline lookup yields CDR1 MGHDK and CDR2 SYGVNS. The CDR3 contains 18 residues. The CDR3 region is CASSEWGTTGTESYEQYF. CDR3 in DNA: TGTGCCAGCAGTGAATGGGGGACGACAGGGACGGAATCCTACGAGCAGTACTTC.

The chain combines TRBV27 with TRBJ1-5; no clear D. The germline CDR1 and CDR2 sequences are MNHEY and SMNVEV (reference sequence). There are 14 residues in the CDR3. Trimming left V 3 bases short and J 5 bases short, with 11 bases between. The CDR3 protein is CASSLAGGYQPQHF. CDR3 DNA sequence: TGTGCCAGCAGTTTGGCAGGAGGATATCAGCCCCAGCATTTT.

This clone has a single count. The DNA for the CDR3 is TGTGCCACCAGCAGACGCTCGACAGGGGGAATCAATCAGCCCCAGCATTTT. Translation gives CATSRRSTGGINQPQHF. The rearrangement uses TRBV15 and TRBJ1-5, with 9 positions matching TRBD1. V shed 2 bases and J 3 bases; nucleotides not matched to a gene: 8. Germline values: CDR1 LNHNV, CDR2 YYDKDF (reference sequence). This CDR3 is built from 17 residues.

The chain is built from TRBV27 and TRBJ2-1; D possibly corresponds to TRBD2 (6 bases). Per germline, CDR1 MNHEY and CDR2 SMNVEV (reference sequence). V was pared by 3 bases and J by 14 bases, with 14 bases between. The CDR3 length is 12 residues. In DNA, the CDR3 is TGTGCCAGCAGTTTGGGAGCGGGTAGGAAGTTCTTC. Translated, it gives CASSLGAGRKFF.

The rearrangement joins TRBV2 to TRBJ1-5; weak D call: TRBD1 (5 bases). The CDR3 spans 14 residues. Germline values: CDR1 SNHLY, CDR2 FYNNEI. Trimming shortened V by 9 bases and J by 2 bases, and 14 bases separated the two germline ends. CDR3 residues: CASLGGRGNQPQHF. The DNA of the CDR3 is TGTGCCAGTCTGGGGGGACGGGGCAATCAGCCCCAGCATTTT.

This chain joins TRBV5-4 and TRBJ2-1, with TRBD2 matching over 12 bases. V gave up 4 bases and J gave up 7 bases; unmatched junction bases: 6. Germline CDR1 is SGHNT and CDR2 is YYREEE (reference sequence). The CDR3 extends over 15 amino acids. The CDR3 nucleotides read TGTGCCAGCAGCCTACCGACTAGCGGGGGAAATGAGCAGTTCTTC. This sequence encodes CASSLPTSGGNEQFF.

V and J are TRBV15 and TRBJ2-5; D is possibly TRBD1 (5 bases). The CDR3 is 16 residues long. Per the germline V gene, CDR1 is LNHNV and CDR2 is YYDKDF (reference sequence). V gave up 3 bases and J gave up 2 bases, with 16 bases separating them. CDR3 DNA sequence: TGTGCCACCAGCAGTTCGAACCAGGGTAGACAAGAGACCCAGTACTTC. This translates into CATSSSNQGRQETQYF.

Points on this clone: Mismatch with germline at one junction end may stem from a read error. This CDR3 is also generated by other DNA sequences in the sample. The rearrangement joins TRBV29-1 to TRBJ1-2, with D maybe TRBD1 (6 bases). The CDR3 extends over 11 amino acids. From germline, CDR1 is SQVTM and CDR2 ANQGSEA. CDR3 loop: CSVAGVYGYTF. CDR3 nucleotides: TGTAGCGTTGCAGGGGTCTATGGCTACACCTTC.

Regarding this clone: This specimen includes other DNA sequences encoding the same CDR3. CDR3 amino acids: CASSFQGNTEAFF. CDR3 DNA: TGTGCCAGCAGCTTTCAGGGAAACACTGAAGCTTTCTTT. The chain links TRBV7-9 to TRBJ1-1; perhaps TRBD1 as D (5 bases). From germline, CDR1 is SEHNR and CDR2 FQNEAQ (reference sequence). Deletions cut 3 bases from V and 2 bases from J, with 7 bases between. The CDR3 has 13 amino acids.

This chain connects TRBV19 to TRBJ1-4, with 7 nucleotides matching TRBD1. Germline V gene sequence: CDR1 LNHDA, CDR2 SQIVND (reference sequence). CDR3 length: 15 amino acids. The junction had 10 bases not matched to a gene; V was cut back by 6 bases and J by 6 bases. The CDR3 loop reads CASRSRQGPYEKLFF. CDR3 nucleotide sequence: TGTGCCAGTAGGTCCCGACAGGGACCTTATGAAAAACTGTTTTTT.

The chain couples TRBV19 to TRBJ2-5, with 10 bases aligning to TRBD2. CDR1 LNHDA and CDR2 SQIVND come from the germline V gene (reference sequence). This CDR3 spans 15 amino acids. V shed 6 bases and J 2 bases; nucleotides not matched to a gene: 6. In DNA form, the CDR3 reads TGTGCCAGTAGGGCTAGCGGGGGATGGCAAGAGACCCAGTACTTC. This sequence encodes CASRASGGWQETQYF.

The gene calls are TRBV4-2 and TRBJ2-7; tentatively, D is TRBD1 (7 bases). This CDR3 region has 15 residues. Germline assignment: CDR1 LGHNA and CDR2 YNFKEQ. With 1 base removed from V and 7 bases from J, the gap between germline ends came to 17 bases. The CDR3 region has the DNA TGTGCCAGCAGCCAAGGGAGGGGGCCCATGAGGGAGCAGTACTTC. Translating it yields CASSQGRGPMREQYF.

The genes are TRBV2 and TRBJ1-4, with 8 bases identical to TRBD1. The CDR3 totals 16 residues. The germline V gene encodes CDR1 SNHLY and CDR2 FYNNEI. The V segment lost 3 bases and the J segment 4 bases; nucleotides outside the gene matches: 7. CDR3 sequence (DNA): TGTGCCAGCAGTGAGGCGACAGGGGCAATTAATGAAAAACTGTTTTTT. Its protein is CASSEATGAINEKLFF.

This clone was picked up a small number of times. This chain joins TRBV5-1 and TRBJ2-5, with 7 bases lining up with TRBD2. V was clipped by 0 bases and J by 3 bases; unmatched bases: 5. Germline V CDR1 and CDR2: SGHRS, YFSETQ. The CDR3 is 15 residues long. In DNA form, the CDR3 reads TGCGCCAGCAGCTTGGGGGAGGGGCCCGAAGAGACCCAGTACTTC. It is translated as CASSLGEGPEETQYF.

This clone has a single count. The genes are TRBV27 and TRBJ1-1, with 7 positions matching TRBD1. V shed 6 bases, J shed 0 bases, and the junction held 7 bases outside the gene matches. Per the germline V gene, CDR1 is MNHEY and CDR2 is SMNVEV (reference sequence). The CDR3 is 15 amino acids. CDR3: CASSLYTGVNTEAFF. In DNA form, the CDR3 reads TGTGCCAGCAGCCTATATACAGGGGTGAACACTGAAGCTTTCTTT.

V is TRBV2 and J is TRBJ2-3; a weak D match, TRBD2 (7 bases). Per germline, CDR1 SNHLY and CDR2 FYNNEI. V was trimmed by 7 bases and J by 4 bases, leaving 15 bases between them. The CDR3 contains 14 residues. The CDR3 coding sequence is TGTGCCAGCACTCGAGGGGGGGGATCAGATACGCAGTATTTT. It codes for CASTRGGGSDTQYF.

This chain connects TRBV11-2 to TRBJ2-7; D is unclear. Between the trimmed V and J ends, which lost 0 bases and 0 bases, there was a span of 9 bases. CDR1 and CDR2 from the germline V gene are SGHAT and FQNNGV. This CDR3 region has 15 residues. The CDR3, as DNA: TGTGCCAGCAGCTTAGATTCCGTCAGCTCCTACGAGCAGTACTTC. Amino acids: CASSLDSVSSYEQYF.

Points on this clone: Distinct nucleotide sequences in the sample also encode this CDR3. V gene TRBV9 combines with J gene TRBJ1-2; 11 bases agree with TRBD1. V lost 4 bases, J lost 5 bases, and 4 bases stayed unmatched. CDR1 SGDLS and CDR2 YYNGEE come from the germline V gene. This CDR3 spans 14 amino acids. The CDR3 coding sequence is TGTGCCAGCAGCCCGGGACAGGGGGATTATGGCTACACCTTC. Amino acids: CASSPGQGDYGYTF.

The chain uses TRBV19 and TRBJ1-6; weak D call: TRBD1 (5 bases). The CDR3 sequence is 14 residues long. Germline V gene sequence: CDR1 LNHDA, CDR2 SQIVND (reference sequence). V gave up 6 bases and J gave up 9 bases, with 15 bases separating them. The CDR3 protein is CASSRGVGGSPLHF. The DNA for the CDR3 is TGTGCCAGTAGCCGGGGCGTCGGGGGTTCACCCCTCCACTTT.

J is TRBJ2-3 and V is TRBV29-1; D perhaps matches TRBD1 (5 bases). The CDR3 extends over 14 amino acids. Per the germline V gene, CDR1 is SQVTM and CDR2 is ANQGSEA. V lost 6 bases and J lost 3, with 16 bases in between. The CDR3 DNA is TGCAGCGTCGCAGGGAAGGTCCGGACAGATACGCAGTATTTT. Translating gives CSVAGKVRTDTQYF.

The V call is TRBV6-5, the J call TRBJ1-2; D is undetermined. Trimming stripped 6 bases from V and 2 bases from J, with 13 bases between. Germline CDR1 and CDR2: MNHEY and SVGAGI. CDR3 length: 14 residues. As DNA, the CDR3 is TGTGCCAGCAGGAGTCTGGCCGGGAACTATGGCTACACCTTC. Amino acids: CASRSLAGNYGYTF.

The rearrangement joins TRBV18 to TRBJ1-5; D is unclear. This CDR3 contains 13 residues. The V end lost 3 bases, the J end lost 4 bases, and 7 bases lay between the germline ends. Germline-derived CDR1 and CDR2 are KGHSH and LQKENI. The CDR3 loop is CASSPELNQPQHF. CDR3 coding DNA: TGTGCCAGCTCACCTGAGCTGAATCAGCCCCAGCATTTT. The full variable domain, with the rest looked up from reference TRBV18 and TRBJ1-5, is NAGVMQNPRHLVRRRGQEARLRCSPMKGHSHVYWYRQLPEEGLKFMVYLQKENIIDESGMPKERFSAEFPKEGPSILRIQQVVRGDSAAYFCASSPELNQPQHFGDGTRLSIL.

J is TRBJ2-5 and V is TRBV27; possible D gene TRBD1, 5 bases. The germline V gene has CDR1 MNHEY and CDR2 SMNVEV (reference sequence). The CDR3 totals 15 residues. Trimming removed 4 bases at V and 7 bases at J, with 19 bases between. The CDR3 sequence is CASSYSTSGLGTQYF. The CDR3 DNA reads as TGTGCCAGCAGTTACAGTACCTCAGGGTTGGGGACCCAGTACTTC.

This clone was picked up a small number of times. The rearrangement links TRBV6-5 to TRBJ1-1, with a tentative D call TRBD1 (6 bases). Trimming stripped 5 bases from V and 10 bases from J, with 11 bases between. CDR1 and CDR2 from the germline V gene are MNHEY and SVGAGI. The CDR3 is 11 residues long. The CDR3 sequence is CASSATGLAFF. DNA for the CDR3: TGTGCCAGCAGTGCAACAGGGCTAGCTTTCTTT.

J is TRBJ2-1 and V is TRBV19; 10 nucleotides agree with TRBD2. The CDR3 loop spans 16 amino acids. Germline CDR1 is LNHDA and CDR2 is SQIVND (reference sequence). With V trimmed by 5 bases and J by 5 bases, 9 bases remained unmatched. Here the CDR3 reads CASSPLAGVVNNEQFF. CDR3 coding DNA: TGTGCCAGTAGTCCCCTAGCGGGGGTGGTAAACAATGAGCAGTTCTTC.

The CDR3: CASSLGDTEAFF. DNA for the CDR3: TGTGCCAGCAGCCTCGGGGACACTGAAGCTTTCTTT. The V gene is TRBV4-2, the J gene TRBJ1-1, with D unclear. Germline V gene sequence: CDR1 LGHNA, CDR2 YNFKEQ. The CDR3 is made up of 12 amino acids. The V end was cut by 4 bases, the J end by 3 bases, with 6 bases between.